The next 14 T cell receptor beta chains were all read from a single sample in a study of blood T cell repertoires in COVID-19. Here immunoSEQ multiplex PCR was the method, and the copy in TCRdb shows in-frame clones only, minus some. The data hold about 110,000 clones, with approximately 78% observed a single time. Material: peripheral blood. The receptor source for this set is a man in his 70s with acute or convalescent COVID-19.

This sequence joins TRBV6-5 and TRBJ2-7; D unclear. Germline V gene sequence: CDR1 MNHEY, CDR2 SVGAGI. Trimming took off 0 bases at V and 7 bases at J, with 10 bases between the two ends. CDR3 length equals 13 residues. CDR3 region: CASSYSRIREQYF. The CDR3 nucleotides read TGTGCCAGCAGTTACTCGAGAATCAGGGAGCAGTACTTC.

The CDR3 here is CASSLAGDPRIQYF. CDR3 in DNA: TGCGCCAGCAGCTTGGCCGGAGACCCTCGCATTCAGTACTTC. This sequence joins TRBV5-1 and TRBJ2-4, with D unclear. V was trimmed by 0 bases and J by 9 bases, leaving 13 bases between them. This CDR3 region has 14 residues. Germline CDR1 and CDR2: SGHRS and YFSETQ. The full variable domain, in which reference TRBV5-1 and TRBJ2-4 provide the parts outside the CDR3, is KAGVTQTPRYLIKTRGQQVTLSCSPISGHRSVSWYQQTPGQGLQFLFEYFSETQRNKGNFPGRFSGRQFSNSRSEMNVSTLELGDSALYLCASSLAGDPRIQYFGAGTRLSVL.

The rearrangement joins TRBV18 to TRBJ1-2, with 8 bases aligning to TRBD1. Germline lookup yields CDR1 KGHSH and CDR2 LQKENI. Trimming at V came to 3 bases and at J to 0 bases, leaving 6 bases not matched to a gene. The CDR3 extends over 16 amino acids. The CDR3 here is CASSPQTGAANYGYTF. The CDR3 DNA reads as TGTGCCAGCTCACCTCAGACAGGGGCCGCTAACTATGGCTACACCTTC.

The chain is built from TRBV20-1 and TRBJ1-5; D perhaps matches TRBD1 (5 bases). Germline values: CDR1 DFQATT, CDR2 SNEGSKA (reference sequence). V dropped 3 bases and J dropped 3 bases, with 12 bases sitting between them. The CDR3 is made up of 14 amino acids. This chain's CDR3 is CSASEAGYNQPQHF. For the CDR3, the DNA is TGCAGTGCTAGTGAGGCAGGGTACAATCAGCCCCAGCATTTT.

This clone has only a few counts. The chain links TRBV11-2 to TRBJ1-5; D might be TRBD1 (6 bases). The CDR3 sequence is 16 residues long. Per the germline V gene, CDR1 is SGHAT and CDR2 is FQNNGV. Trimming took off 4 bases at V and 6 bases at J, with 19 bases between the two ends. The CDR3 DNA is TGTGCCAGCAGCTCCCTCAAGGGGGGGGCGAGTCAGCCCCAGCATTTT. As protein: CASSSLKGGASQPQHF.

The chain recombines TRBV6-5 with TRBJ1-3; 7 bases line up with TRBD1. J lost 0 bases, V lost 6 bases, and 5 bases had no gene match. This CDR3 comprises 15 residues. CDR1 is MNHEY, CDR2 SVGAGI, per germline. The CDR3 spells CASSAGTVSGNTIYF. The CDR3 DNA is TGTGCCAGCAGCGCTGGGACAGTCTCTGGAAACACCATATATTTT.

Here the CDR3 reads CASSLGQPDVRYF. CDR3 DNA sequence: TGTGCCAGCAGTTTAGGACAGCCCGATGTACGGTACTTC. The V and J genes are TRBV12-3 or TRBV12-4 and TRBJ2-7; D is perhaps TRBD1 (5 bases). Trimming cost V 1 base and J 12 bases, with 16 bases left between them. CDR3 length: 13 amino acids.

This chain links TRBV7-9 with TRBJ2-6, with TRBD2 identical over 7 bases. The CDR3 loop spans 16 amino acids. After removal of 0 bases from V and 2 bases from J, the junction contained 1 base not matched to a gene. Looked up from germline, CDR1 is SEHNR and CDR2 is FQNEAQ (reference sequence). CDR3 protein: CASSLAAGAGANVLTF. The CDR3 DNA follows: TGTGCCAGCAGCTTAGCGGCGGGGGCTGGGGCCAACGTCCTGACTTTC.

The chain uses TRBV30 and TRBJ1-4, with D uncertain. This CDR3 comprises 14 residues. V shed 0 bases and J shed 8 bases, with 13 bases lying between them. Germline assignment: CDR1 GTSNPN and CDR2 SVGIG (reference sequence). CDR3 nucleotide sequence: TGTGCCTGGAGTGTACTTGGAGGCTTCGAAAAACTGTTTTTT. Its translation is CAWSVLGGFEKLFF.

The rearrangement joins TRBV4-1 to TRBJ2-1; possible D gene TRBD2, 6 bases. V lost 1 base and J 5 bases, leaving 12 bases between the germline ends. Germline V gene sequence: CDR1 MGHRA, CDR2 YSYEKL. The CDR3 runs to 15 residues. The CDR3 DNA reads TGCGCCAGCAGCCAAGGAAGGGCGGGAAACAATGAGCAGTTCTTC. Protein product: CASSQGRAGNNEQFF.

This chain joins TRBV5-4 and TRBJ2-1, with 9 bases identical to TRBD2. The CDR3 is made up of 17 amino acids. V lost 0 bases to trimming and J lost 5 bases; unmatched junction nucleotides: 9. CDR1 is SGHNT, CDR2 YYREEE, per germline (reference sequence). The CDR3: CASSLGGASGANNEQFF. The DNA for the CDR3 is TGTGCCAGCAGCTTGGGGGGAGCTAGCGGGGCGAACAATGAGCAGTTCTTC.

CDR3 sequence (DNA): TGCGCCAGCAGCTTGGCCTTGGCGGGGGCAAGAACTGAAGCTTTCTTT. As protein: CASSLALAGARTEAFF. The chain recombines TRBV5-1 with TRBJ1-1, with a weak D call TRBD1 (6 bases). This CDR3 has 16 amino acids. V lost 0 bases to trimming and J lost 5 bases, with 17 bases between them. CDR1 and CDR2 from the germline V gene are SGHRS and YFSETQ.

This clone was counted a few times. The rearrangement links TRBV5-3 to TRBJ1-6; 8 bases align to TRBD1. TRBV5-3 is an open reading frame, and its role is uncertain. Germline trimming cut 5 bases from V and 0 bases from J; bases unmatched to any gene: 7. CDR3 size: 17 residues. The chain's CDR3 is CARRLDRESSYNSPLHF. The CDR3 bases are TGTGCCAGAAGGCTGGACAGGGAGAGCTCCTATAATTCACCCCTCCACTTT.

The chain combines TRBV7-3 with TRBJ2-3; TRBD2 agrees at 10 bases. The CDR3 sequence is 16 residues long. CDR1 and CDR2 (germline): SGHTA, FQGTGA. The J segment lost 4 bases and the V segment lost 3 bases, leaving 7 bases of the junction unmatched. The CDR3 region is CASSFSASGGPDTQYF. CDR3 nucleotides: TGTGCCAGCAGCTTTTCTGCTAGCGGGGGCCCAGATACGCAGTATTTT.